Listed below are T cell receptor beta chains from one sample, sequenced in a study of early T cells in non-severe SARS-CoV-2 infection. TCRdb independently ran MiXCR on the 5' RACE reads; one entry per CDR3 protein. Among some 78,000 distinct CDR3 sequences, less than 15% were seen once, and the ten largest hold approximately 6%. The sequencing sample was made of whole blood. The receptors come from an adult who was a healthcare worker with PCR-confirmed SARS-CoV-2 infection or an uninfected control (not recorded which). Each CDR3 is given with its conserved first and last residue. The D gene is left open where the match is weak. Size is omitted from some rows. Given values are once, few, many or a class for expanded clones.

TRBV5-1	NA	NA	TRBJ1-1	CASSGAMNTEAFF	TGCGCCAGCAGCGGGGCCATGAACACTGAAGCTTTCTTT
TRBV6-6	TRBD1	few	TRBJ1-5	CASSYGTGDNQPQHF	TGTGCCAGCAGTTACGGGACAGGCGACAATCAGCCCCAGCATTTT
TRBV6-1	TRBD1	NA	TRBJ1-6	CASSRQGHNSPLHF	TGTGCCAGCAGCCGACAGGGCCATAATTCACCCCTCCACTTT
TRBV27	NA	few	TRBJ2-3	CASSLYGTDTQYF	TGTGCCAGCAGTTTATACGGCACAGATACGCAGTATTTT
TRBV3-1	TRBD2	NA	TRBJ2-5	CASSIRTSGIKTQYF	TGTGCCAGCAGCATTCGGACTAGCGGGATAAAGACCCAGTACTTC
TRBV6-1	NA	few	TRBJ1-5	CASSESRPGPQHF	TGTGCCAGCAGTGAATCCCGGCCGGGGCCCCAGCATTTT
TRBV15	NA	NA	TRBJ1-3	CATSRRQLSGNTIYF	TGTGCCACCAGCAGGAGACAGCTCTCTGGAAACACCATATATTTT
TRBV27	NA	NA	TRBJ1-2	CASSLGGAGYGYTF	TGTGCCAGCAGTTTAGGCGGGGCGGGCTATGGCTACACCTTC
TRBV6-6	NA	NA	TRBJ2-5	CASSTAGVPETQYF	TGTGCCAGCAGTACGGCAGGGGTTCCCGAGACCCAGTACTTC
TRBV12-3/TRBV12-4	NA	NA	TRBJ2-1	CASSAQGSYGANEQFF	TGTGCCAGCAGTGCCCAGGGTAGCTACGGGGCTAATGAGCAGTTCTTC
TRBV6-2/TRBV6-3	NA	NA	TRBJ2-5	CASSSPSDSGETQYF	TGTGCCAGCAGTTCCCCCTCGGACAGTGGCGAGACCCAGTACTTC
TRBV7-2	NA	few	TRBJ1-1	CASSLAPSGRWAFF	TGTGCCAGCAGCTTAGCTCCGAGTGGTCGGTGGGCTTTCTTT
TRBV28	NA	NA	TRBJ1-2	CASSLTITNYGYTF	TGTGCCAGCAGTTTGACCATCACGAACTATGGCTACACCTTC
TRBV24-1	NA	few	TRBJ2-1	CATSDLESSYNEQFF	TGTGCCACCAGTGATTTGGAATCTTCCTACAATGAGCAGTTCTTC
TRBV7-2	NA	few	TRBJ1-3	CASSLAGVGNTIYF	TGTGCCAGCAGCTTAGCCGGCGTTGGAAACACCATATATTTT
TRBV4-2	NA	few	TRBJ1-5	CASSQDVGAGRYSNQPQHF	TGTGCCAGCAGCCAAGATGTTGGGGCAGGGAGATATAGCAATCAGCCCCAGCATTTT
TRBV29-1	NA	few	TRBJ1-1	CSVEVSMNTEAFF	TGCAGCGTTGAGGTGAGCATGAACACTGAAGCTTTCTTT
TRBV20-1	NA	many	TRBJ2-1	CSVGFYNEQFF	TGCAGTGTAGGTTTCTACAATGAGCAGTTCTTC
TRBV29-1	NA	many	TRBJ1-3	CSAVPLNGNTIYF	TGCAGCGCGGTCCCCCTAAACGGAAACACCATATATTTT
TRBV3-1	NA	few	TRBJ2-7	CASSQDQRSSYEQYF	TGTGCCAGCAGCCAAGACCAACGGAGCTCCTACGAGCAGTACTTC
TRBV15	NA	NA	TRBJ2-5	CATSREETQYF	TGTGCCACCAGCAGAGAAGAGACCCAGTACTTC
TRBV9	NA	many	TRBJ2-2	CASSPLRGELFF	TGTGCCAGCAGCCCCCTTCGCGGGGAGCTGTTTTTT
TRBV3-1	TRBD2	NA	TRBJ2-1	CASSQDTGLATIEQFF	TGTGCCAGCAGCCAAGACACGGGACTAGCAACGATTGAGCAGTTCTTC
TRBV21-1	NA	NA	TRBJ1-3	CASSKVPISSGNTIYF	TGTGCCAGCAGCAAAGTTCCGATAAGCTCTGGAAACACCATATATTTT
TRBV5-1	NA	NA	TRBJ2-7	CASSEGDSPGFYEQYF	TGCGCCAGCAGCGAAGGGGACTCCCCAGGGTTTTACGAGCAGTACTTC
TRBV5-1	TRBD1	few	TRBJ2-7	CASSITGGSYEQYF	TGCGCCAGCAGCATTACAGGGGGGTCCTACGAGCAGTACTTC
TRBV7-2	TRBD1	few	TRBJ1-2	CASSFGQGAYGYTF	TGTGCCAGCAGCTTTGGACAGGGAGCCTATGGCTACACCTTC
TRBV2	TRBD1	NA	TRBJ1-1	CASSGDRIEAFF	TGTGCCAGCAGCGGGGACAGGATTGAAGCTTTCTTT
TRBV28	NA	NA	TRBJ2-1	CASSFHEQFF	TGTGCCAGCAGTTTTCATGAGCAGTTCTTC
TRBV6-5	TRBD1	NA	TRBJ2-7	CATRGTGGYEQYF	TGTGCCACCCGAGGGACAGGGGGGTACGAGCAGTACTTC
TRBV14	TRBD2	many	TRBJ2-1	CASSHHSGRFIGEQFF	TGTGCCAGCAGCCACCATAGCGGGAGGTTTATAGGTGAGCAGTTCTTC
TRBV6-1	NA	NA	TRBJ1-2	CASSEGPTGGNGYTF	TGTGCCAGCAGTGAAGGGCCTACTGGGGGTAATGGCTACACCTTC
TRBV6-5	NA	many	TRBJ2-3	CASSPMEGWDTQYF	TGTGCCAGCAGTCCTATGGAAGGTTGGGATACGCAGTATTTT
TRBV29-1	NA	few	TRBJ1-2	CSVADRAYGYTF	TGCAGCGTTGCCGACAGAGCCTATGGCTACACCTTC
TRBV18	NA	NA	TRBJ1-1	CASSPQGSGTEAFF	TGTGCCAGCTCACCTCAGGGTTCGGGCACTGAAGCTTTCTTT
TRBV7-9	NA	many	TRBJ2-1	CASSLAGTSYNEQFF	TGTGCCAGCAGCTTAGCAGGTACCTCCTACAATGAGCAGTTCTTC
TRBV20-1	TRBD1	few	TRBJ2-7	CSASRDRWNEQYF	TGCAGTGCTAGCCGGGACAGGTGGAACGAGCAGTACTTC
TRBV12-3/TRBV12-4	NA	many	TRBJ2-4	CASSFSKNIQYF	TGTGCCAGCAGTTTCTCCAAAAACATTCAGTACTTC
TRBV9	NA	few	TRBJ2-7	CASSAGTADYEQYF	TGTGCCAGCAGCGCCGGGACCGCCGACTACGAGCAGTACTTC
TRBV10-3	NA	NA	TRBJ2-7	CAISEFDEQYF	TGTGCCATCAGTGAGTTCGACGAGCAGTACTTC
TRBV24-1	NA	many	TRBJ2-1	CATGSKGSSYNEQFF	TGTGCCACCGGCTCGAAGGGGAGTTCCTACAATGAGCAGTTCTTC
TRBV4-1	TRBD2	many	TRBJ2-3	CASSPQGLAGETDTQYF	TGCGCCAGCAGCCCCCAAGGACTAGCGGGAGAAACAGATACGCAGTATTTT
TRBV6-6	TRBD2	few	TRBJ2-3	CASSSLAGGPDTQYF	TGTGCCAGCAGCTCCCTAGCGGGGGGACCAGATACGCAGTATTTT
TRBV12-5	NA	NA	TRBJ1-1	CASGFWGDDTEAFF	TGTGCTAGTGGTTTTTGGGGGGACGACACTGAAGCTTTCTTT
TRBV25-1	NA	NA	TRBJ2-7	CASSVYYEQYF	TGTGCCAGCAGTGTATACTACGAGCAGTACTTC
TRBV6-5	TRBD2	many	TRBJ2-5	CASSYSPGGPETQYF	TGTGCCAGCAGTTACTCCCCGGGAGGGCCGGAGACCCAGTACTTC
TRBV3-1	NA	NA	TRBJ2-7	CASSQGSGPPGEQYF	TGTGCCAGCAGCCAAGGATCAGGGCCTCCTGGGGAGCAGTACTTC
TRBV6-1	NA	many	TRBJ1-5	CASSETVNSNQPQHF	TGTGCCAGCAGTGAGACAGTGAATAGCAATCAGCCCCAGCATTTT
TRBV7-9	NA	NA	TRBJ1-6	CASSSNIGGPAGSPLHF	TGTGCCAGCAGCTCCAATATTGGGGGACCGGCCGGCTCACCCCTCCACTTT
TRBV3-2	NA	NA	TRBJ2-7	CASSQETGLAGLKYEQYF	TGTGCCAGCAGCCAAGAAACGGGACTAGCGGGGTTAAAGTACGAGCAGTACTTC
TRBV5-4	NA	few	TRBJ2-7	CASRRPGSYEQYF	TGTGCCAGCAGACGTCCCGGCTCCTACGAGCAGTACTTC
TRBV24-1	NA	many	TRBJ2-2	CATSVSEISTNTGELFF	TGTGCCACCAGTGTCTCGGAGATCTCCACGAACACCGGGGAGCTGTTTTTT
TRBV20-1	NA	many	TRBJ1-6	CSARAPYNSPLHF	TGCAGTGCTAGGGCCCCATATAATTCACCCCTCCACTTT
TRBV29-1	NA	NA	TRBJ1-1	CSVEEGTEAFF	TGCAGCGTTGAGGAGGGAACTGAAGCTTTCTTT